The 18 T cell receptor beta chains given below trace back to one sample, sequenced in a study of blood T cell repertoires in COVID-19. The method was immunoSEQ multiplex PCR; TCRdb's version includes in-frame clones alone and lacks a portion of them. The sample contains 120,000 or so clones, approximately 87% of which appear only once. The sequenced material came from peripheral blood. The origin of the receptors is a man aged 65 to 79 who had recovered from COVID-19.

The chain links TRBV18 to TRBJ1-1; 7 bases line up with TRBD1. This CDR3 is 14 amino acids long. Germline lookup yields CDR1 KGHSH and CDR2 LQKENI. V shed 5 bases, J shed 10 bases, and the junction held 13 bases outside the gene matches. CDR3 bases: TGTGCCAGCTCATCGCAGGGGGAAAAGACGGGAGCTTTCTTT. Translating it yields CASSSQGEKTGAFF.

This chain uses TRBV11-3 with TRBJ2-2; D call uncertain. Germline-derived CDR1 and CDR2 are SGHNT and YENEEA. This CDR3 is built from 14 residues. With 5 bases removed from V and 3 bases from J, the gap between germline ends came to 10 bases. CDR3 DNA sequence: TGTGCCAGCAGCGTCTCTCGTTACACCGGGGAGCTGTTTTTT. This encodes CASSVSRYTGELFF. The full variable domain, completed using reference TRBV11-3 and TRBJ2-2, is EAGVVQSPRYKIIEKKQPVAFWCNPISGHNTLYWYLQNLGQGPELLIRYENEEAVDDSQLPKDRFSAERLKGVDSTLKIQPAELGDSAVYLCASSVSRYTGELFFGEGSRLTVL.

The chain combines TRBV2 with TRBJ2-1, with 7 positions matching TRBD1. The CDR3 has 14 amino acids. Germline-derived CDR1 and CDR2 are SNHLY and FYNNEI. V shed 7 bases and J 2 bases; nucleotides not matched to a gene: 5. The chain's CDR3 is CASNRDSTYNEQFF. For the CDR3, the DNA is TGTGCCAGCAATAGGGACAGCACCTACAATGAGCAGTTCTTC.

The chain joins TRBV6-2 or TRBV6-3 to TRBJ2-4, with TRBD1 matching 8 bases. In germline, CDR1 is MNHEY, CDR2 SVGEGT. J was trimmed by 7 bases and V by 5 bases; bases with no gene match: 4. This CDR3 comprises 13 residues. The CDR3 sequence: CASSPGGRNIQYF. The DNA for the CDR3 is TGTGCCAGCAGTCCAGGGGGCCGGAACATTCAGTACTTC.

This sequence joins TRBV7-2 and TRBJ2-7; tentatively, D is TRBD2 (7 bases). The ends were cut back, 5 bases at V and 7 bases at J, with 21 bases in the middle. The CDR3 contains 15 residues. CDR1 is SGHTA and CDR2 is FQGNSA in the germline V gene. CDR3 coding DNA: TGTGCCAGCAGCGCCTGGAGGGGGGGGTCTAGGGAGCAGTACTTC. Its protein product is CASSAWRGGSREQYF.

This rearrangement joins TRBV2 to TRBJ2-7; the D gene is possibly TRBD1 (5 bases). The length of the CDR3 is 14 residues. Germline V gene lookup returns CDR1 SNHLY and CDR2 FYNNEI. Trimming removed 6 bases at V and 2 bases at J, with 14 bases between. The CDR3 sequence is CASRSLDTAYEQYF. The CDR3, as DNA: TGTGCCAGCAGGAGCCTGGACACAGCCTACGAGCAGTACTTC.

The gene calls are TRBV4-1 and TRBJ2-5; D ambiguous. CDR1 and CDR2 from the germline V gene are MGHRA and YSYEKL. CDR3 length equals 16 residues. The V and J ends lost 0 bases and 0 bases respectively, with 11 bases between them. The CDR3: CASSQDSPPYQETQYF. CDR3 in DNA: TGCGCCAGCAGCCAAGATTCTCCCCCGTACCAAGAGACCCAGTACTTC.

CDR3 nucleotides: TGTGCCGGGATGGGACTAGCGGGTTTCGCGAACACCGGGGAGCTGTTTTTT. It is translated as CAGMGLAGFANTGELFF. The chain couples TRBV7-9 to TRBJ2-2; TRBD2 matches at 12 bases. The CDR3 extends over 17 amino acids. In germline, CDR1 is SEHNR, CDR2 FQNEAQ (reference sequence). V shed 11 bases, J shed 0 bases, and the junction held 10 bases outside the gene matches.

This CDR3 is CASSLIAGAETQYF. The DNA of the CDR3 is TGTGCCAGCAGCTTAATTGCAGGGGCAGAGACCCAGTACTTC. The chain couples TRBV7-8 to TRBJ2-5, with a weak D call TRBD1 (6 bases). CDR1 is SGHVS and CDR2 is FQNEAQ in the germline V gene. V was pared by 2 bases and J by 4 bases, with 11 bases between. CDR3 length: 14 residues.

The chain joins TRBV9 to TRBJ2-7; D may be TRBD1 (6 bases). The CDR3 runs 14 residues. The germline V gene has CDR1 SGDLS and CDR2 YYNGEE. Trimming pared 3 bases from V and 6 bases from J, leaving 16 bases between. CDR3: CASSAISGAGEQYF. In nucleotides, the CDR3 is TGTGCCAGCAGCGCCATTTCAGGGGCGGGCGAGCAGTACTTC. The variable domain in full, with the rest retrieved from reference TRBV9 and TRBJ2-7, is DSGVTQTPKHLITATGQRVTLRCSPRSGDLSVYWYQQSLDQGLQFLIQYYNGEERAKGNILERFSAQQFPDLHSELNLSSLELGDSALYFCASSAISGAGEQYFGPGTRLTVT.

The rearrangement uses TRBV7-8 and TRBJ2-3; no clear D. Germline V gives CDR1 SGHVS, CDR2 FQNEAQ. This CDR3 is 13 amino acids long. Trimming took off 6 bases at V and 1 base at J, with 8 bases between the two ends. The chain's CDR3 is CASRRLGTDTQYF. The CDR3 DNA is TGTGCCAGCAGAAGGCTAGGCACAGATACGCAGTATTTT.

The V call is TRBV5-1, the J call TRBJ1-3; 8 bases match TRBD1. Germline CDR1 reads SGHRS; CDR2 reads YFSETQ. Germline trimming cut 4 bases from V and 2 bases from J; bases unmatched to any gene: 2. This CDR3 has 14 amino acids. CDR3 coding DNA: TGCGCCAGCAGCGCGACAGGGGCTGGAAACACCATATATTTT. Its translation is CASSATGAGNTIYF.

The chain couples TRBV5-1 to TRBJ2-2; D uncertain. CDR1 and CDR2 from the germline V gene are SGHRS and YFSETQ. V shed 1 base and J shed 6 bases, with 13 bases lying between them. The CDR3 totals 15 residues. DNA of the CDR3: TGCGCCAGCAGCTTGAATGGCAGGCCCCCCGGGGAGCTGTTTTTT. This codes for CASSLNGRPPGELFF.

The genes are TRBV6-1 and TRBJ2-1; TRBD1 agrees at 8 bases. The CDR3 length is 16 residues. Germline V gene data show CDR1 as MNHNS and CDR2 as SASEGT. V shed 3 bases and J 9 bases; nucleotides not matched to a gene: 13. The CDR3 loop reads CASSEDIRGLWGEQFF. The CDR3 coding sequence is TGTGCCAGCAGTGAGGATATCAGGGGGCTGTGGGGTGAGCAGTTCTTC.

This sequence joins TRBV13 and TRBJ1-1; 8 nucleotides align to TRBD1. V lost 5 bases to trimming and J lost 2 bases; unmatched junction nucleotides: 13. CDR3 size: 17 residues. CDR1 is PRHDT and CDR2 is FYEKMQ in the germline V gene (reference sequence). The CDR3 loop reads CASSPRRTGSVNTEAFF. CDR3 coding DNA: TGTGCCAGCAGCCCACGCCGGACAGGGAGTGTAAACACTGAAGCTTTCTTT.

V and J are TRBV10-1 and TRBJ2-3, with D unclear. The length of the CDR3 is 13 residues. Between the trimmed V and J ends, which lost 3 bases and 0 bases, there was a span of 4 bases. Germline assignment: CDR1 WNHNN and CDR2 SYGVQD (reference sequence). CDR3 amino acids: CASSDRSTDTQYF. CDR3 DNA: TGCGCCAGCAGTGACAGGAGCACAGATACGCAGTATTTT.

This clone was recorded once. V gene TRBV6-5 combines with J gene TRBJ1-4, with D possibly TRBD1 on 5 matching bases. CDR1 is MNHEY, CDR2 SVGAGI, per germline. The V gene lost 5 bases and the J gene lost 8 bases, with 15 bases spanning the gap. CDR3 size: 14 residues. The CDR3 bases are TGTGCCAGCAGTAGGGGACTTAGTGGGGAAAAACTGTTTTTT. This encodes CASSRGLSGEKLFF.

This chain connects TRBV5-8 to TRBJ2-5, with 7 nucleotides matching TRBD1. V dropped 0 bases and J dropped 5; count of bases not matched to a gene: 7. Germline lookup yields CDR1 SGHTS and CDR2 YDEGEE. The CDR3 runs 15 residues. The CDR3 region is CASSLAGRGRETQYF. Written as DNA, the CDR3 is TGTGCCAGCAGCTTGGCGGGAAGGGGGCGGGAGACCCAGTACTTC.